This T cell receptor beta chain derives from a study of T-cell reconstitution after alpha-beta-depleted transplantation in children. With regard to this clonotype: What it binds is not known.

The study, taken as a whole, reports: In patients about two months after transplant, alpha-beta T cells reportedly arose from several hundred expanded graft clones.

The V end was cut by 1 base, the J end by 2 bases, with 12 bases between. CDR1 and CDR2 (germline): MGHRA, YSYEKL. This CDR3 spans 15 amino acids. It was with unique molecular identifiers that the TCRbeta library was prepared. One entry per CDR3 protein, called by TCRdb with MiXCR from the PCR reads. The data show roughly 400,000 distinct CDR3 sequences, about 45% seen once. This chain joins TRBV4-1 and TRBJ2-7; no clear D. Here the sequenced sample was PBMCs, taken before TCRalphabeta/CD19-depleted stem cell transplant. This receptor was taken from a girl aged 2-10 years with aplastic anemia, due to receive a stem cell transplant. The CDR3 spells CASSQAKGWTYEQYF. In DNA form, the CDR3 reads TGCGCCAGCAGCCAAGCAAAGGGATGGACCTACGAGCAGTACTTC.